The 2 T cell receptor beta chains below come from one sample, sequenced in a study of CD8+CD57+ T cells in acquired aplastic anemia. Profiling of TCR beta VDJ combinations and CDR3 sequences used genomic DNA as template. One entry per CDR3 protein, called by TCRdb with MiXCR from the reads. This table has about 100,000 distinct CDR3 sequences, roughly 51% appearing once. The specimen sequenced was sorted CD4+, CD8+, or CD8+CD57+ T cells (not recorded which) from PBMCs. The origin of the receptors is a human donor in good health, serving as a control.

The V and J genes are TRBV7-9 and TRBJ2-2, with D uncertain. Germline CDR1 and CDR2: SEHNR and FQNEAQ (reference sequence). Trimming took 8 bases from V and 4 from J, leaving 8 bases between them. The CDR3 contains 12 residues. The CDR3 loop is CASAVGTGELFF. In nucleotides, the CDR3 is TGTGCCAGCGCCGTAGGCACCGGGGAGCTGTTTTTT.

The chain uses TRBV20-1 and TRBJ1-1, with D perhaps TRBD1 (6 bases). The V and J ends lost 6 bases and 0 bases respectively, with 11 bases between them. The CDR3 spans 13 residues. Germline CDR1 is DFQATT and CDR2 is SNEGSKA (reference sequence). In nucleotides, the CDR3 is TGCAGTGCCCGGGGACACATGAACACTGAAGCTTTCTTT. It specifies CSARGHMNTEAFF.